The 6 T cell receptor beta chains below come from one sample, sequenced in a study of T cell repertoires in cytomegalovirus infection. MiXCR, applied by TCRdb to the reads, yields one record per CDR3 protein. The top ten clones hold around 14% of a sample with fewer than 300,000 distinct CDR3 sequences, 20% to 30% of them seen once. The material sequenced was PBMCs. The source of these receptors is a human donor in good health (CMV status not recorded). Some clones in this sample may be carry-over from other donors' samples.

This clonotype showed up just a few times. The chain employs TRBV2 and TRBJ1-3, with TRBD1 matching over 7 bases. This CDR3 region has 18 residues. Germline CDR1 is SNHLY and CDR2 is FYNNEI. Trimming at V came to 4 bases and at J to 2 bases, leaving 14 bases not matched to a gene. The CDR3 coding sequence is TGTGCCAGCAGTGGTACACAGGGGACGCCCTCAGCTGGAAACACCATATATTTT. Its protein product is CASSGTQGTPSAGNTIYF. Supplemented by reference TRBV2 and TRBJ1-3, the full variable domain reads EPEVTQTPSHQVTQMGQEVILRCVPISNHLYFYWYRQILGQKVEFLVSFYNNEISEKSEIFDDQFSVERPDGSNFTLKIRSTKLEDSAMYFCASSGTQGTPSAGNTIYFGEGSWLTVV.

The J gene is TRBJ2-2, the V gene TRBV14; D may be TRBD2 (6 bases). CDR3 length: 15 amino acids. CDR1 and CDR2 from the germline V gene are SGHDN and FVKESK. V was cut by 2 bases and J by 4 bases, with 11 bases left in between. The CDR3 protein is CASSQMPGSTGELFF. As DNA, the CDR3 is TGTGCCAGCAGCCAAATGCCCGGGAGCACCGGGGAGCTGTTTTTT.

The sample holds a few counts of this clonotype. The chain combines TRBV28 with TRBJ2-5; D unclear. The CDR3 is made up of 12 amino acids. V was pared by 7 bases and J by 0 bases, with 6 bases between. CDR1 is MDHEN and CDR2 is SYDVKM in the germline V gene. CDR3 loop: CASIDDQETQYF. The CDR3 DNA is TGTGCCAGCATAGATGACCAAGAGACCCAGTACTTC.

The chain combines TRBV7-2 with TRBJ2-7; D is unresolved. The CDR3 extends over 14 amino acids. The germline V gene encodes CDR1 SGHTA and CDR2 FQGNSA. Trimming pared 5 bases from V and 2 bases from J, leaving 13 bases between. The CDR3: CASSQVTLPYEQYF. As DNA, the CDR3 is TGTGCCAGCAGCCAAGTTACACTGCCCTACGAGCAGTACTTC.

The sample holds many counts of this clonotype. The rearrangement links TRBV7-2 to TRBJ2-1; 8 bases map to TRBD2. The V gene's germline CDR1 is SGHTA and CDR2 FQGNSA. The trim removed 11 bases at V and 5 bases at J, leaving 8 bases unmatched. This CDR3 has 13 residues. The CDR3 sequence: CAPGPGGNNEQFF. In nucleotides, the CDR3 is TGTGCCCCCGGGCCGGGGGGGAACAATGAGCAGTTCTTC.

This clonotype turned up a few times. V gene TRBV29-1 combines with J gene TRBJ1-5; 8 bases align to TRBD1. Germline CDR1 reads SQVTM; CDR2 reads ANQGSEA. With 7 bases clipped from V and 5 bases from J, the junction kept 4 bases outside the gene matches. The CDR3 sequence is 12 residues long. DNA of the CDR3: TGCAGCGGCCAACAGGGGGATCAGCCCCAGCATTTT. This codes for CSGQQGDQPQHF.